This is a list of T cell receptor beta chains from one sample in a study of blood T cell repertoires in COVID-19. Using immunoSEQ multiplex PCR, the repertoire was profiled, and TCRdb retains in-frame clones only, with some absent. The sample shows some 250,000 clones, 86% of them seen only once. Sequencing used peripheral blood. All receptors derive from a man aged 25-45 years with active or convalescent COVID-19. The CDR3 runs from the conserved cysteine through the conserved F or W. The size field is filled for only some rows; it gives once, few, many or a size class.

v_call: TRBV19
clone_size: .
cdr3_aa: CASSTRTDNQPQHF

v_call: TRBV14
clone_size: .
cdr3_aa: CASSHYRNSPLHF

v_call: TRBV29-1
clone_size: once
cdr3_aa: CSGWDSYGYTF

v_call: TRBV27
clone_size: once
cdr3_aa: CASSYSGGEMNTEAFF

v_call: TRBV6-2/TRBV6-3
clone_size: once
cdr3_aa: CASSYGQGGETQYF

v_call: TRBV11-2
clone_size: .
cdr3_aa: CASRSGTGGISPLHF

v_call: TRBV5-1
clone_size: .
cdr3_aa: CASSPGERTDTQYF

v_call: TRBV15
clone_size: .
cdr3_aa: CATSRDFDNSYEQYF

v_call: TRBV7-3
clone_size: .
cdr3_aa: CASSPRTSYNEQFF

v_call: TRBV7-9
clone_size: few
cdr3_aa: CASSWGQGTVAAFF

v_call: TRBV19
clone_size: .
cdr3_aa: CASGTSSYNEQFF

v_call: TRBV7-8
clone_size: .
cdr3_aa: CASSSRGGGAIENEQFF

v_call: TRBV7-2
clone_size: .
cdr3_aa: CASSSITGDEQYF

v_call: TRBV7-2
clone_size: once
cdr3_aa: CASRRGGQGLTGELFF

v_call: TRBV27
clone_size: .
cdr3_aa: CASSLGPPGGPQETQYF

v_call: TRBV9
clone_size: .
cdr3_aa: CASSVGDSNTEAFF

v_call: TRBV6-5
clone_size: .
cdr3_aa: CASSYDEGAIYEQYF

v_call: TRBV19
clone_size: .
cdr3_aa: CASSISTGGGQPQHF

v_call: TRBV27
clone_size: .
cdr3_aa: CASSLLQGNSPLHF

v_call: TRBV6-5
clone_size: .
cdr3_aa: CASRPSGGSTYEQYF

v_call: TRBV7-2
clone_size: once
cdr3_aa: CASSLTRLGGYEQYF

v_call: TRBV19
clone_size: .
cdr3_aa: CASSIGWPAPGYTF

v_call: TRBV18
clone_size: .
cdr3_aa: CASSQGQGNGYTF

v_call: TRBV10-3
clone_size: few
cdr3_aa: CAISESGSTGGIQYF

v_call: TRBV11-2
clone_size: .
cdr3_aa: CASSLVTSGYEQYF

v_call: TRBV21-1
clone_size: .
cdr3_aa: CASSGLDSKTQYF

v_call: TRBV15
clone_size: once
cdr3_aa: CATSRERHNNSPLHF

v_call: TRBV19
clone_size: .
cdr3_aa: CASSSRQDTDTQYF

v_call: TRBV9
clone_size: .
cdr3_aa: CASSVGWGTGYEQYF

v_call: TRBV4-2
clone_size: .
cdr3_aa: CASSQDLARNYEQYF

v_call: TRBV9
clone_size: .
cdr3_aa: CASSDHRDSGNSPLHF

v_call: TRBV5-4
clone_size: .
cdr3_aa: CASSLGTGNQETQYF

v_call: TRBV10-3
clone_size: .
cdr3_aa: CAISPGGGGEQFF

v_call: TRBV6-5
clone_size: .
cdr3_aa: CASSRGGGGEQYF

v_call: TRBV6-5
clone_size: .
cdr3_aa: CASGQGRVTQYF

v_call: TRBV9
clone_size: few
cdr3_aa: CASSVDGAETYEQYF

v_call: TRBV4-3
clone_size: many
cdr3_aa: CASSQDGGQGTLANYGYTF

v_call: TRBV7-8
clone_size: once
cdr3_aa: CASSLATAYYNSPLHF

v_call: TRBV3-1/TRBV3-2
clone_size: .
cdr3_aa: CASSQGNFGGPLHF

v_call: TRBV4-2
clone_size: .
cdr3_aa: CASSQEWDTAYEQYF

v_call: TRBV14
clone_size: .
cdr3_aa: CASSQDLRAPLHF

v_call: TRBV5-6
clone_size: .
cdr3_aa: CASRKRGSGGTDTQYF

v_call: TRBV5-3
clone_size: .
cdr3_aa: CARRPGQGAYSNQPQHF

v_call: TRBV5-1
clone_size: .
cdr3_aa: CASSLGQASYEQYF

v_call: TRBV6-1
clone_size: .
cdr3_aa: CASRKWGVSQPQHF

v_call: TRBV19
clone_size: .
cdr3_aa: CASSMNLGGETQYF

v_call: TRBV3-1/TRBV3-2
clone_size: .
cdr3_aa: CASSQDGRDWRSSYEQYF

v_call: TRBV6-6
clone_size: .
cdr3_aa: CASSYRDEQYF

v_call: TRBV21-1
clone_size: .
cdr3_aa: CASSKRLEGEGENKDSNQPQHF

v_call: TRBV6-4
clone_size: .
cdr3_aa: CASTTPGDRGWSPKNIQYF

v_call: TRBV27
clone_size: once
cdr3_aa: CASRHRALASYEQYF

v_call: TRBV4-2
clone_size: .
cdr3_aa: CASSRTGGAGGSTEAFF

v_call: TRBV9
clone_size: .
cdr3_aa: CASTGGRGLYETQYF

v_call: TRBV7-9
clone_size: .
cdr3_aa: CASSSQRQNEQFF

v_call: TRBV5-6
clone_size: .
cdr3_aa: CASSYITDTQYF

v_call: TRBV25-1
clone_size: .
cdr3_aa: CASMRGQGATGELFF

v_call: TRBV12-3/TRBV12-4
clone_size: .
cdr3_aa: CASSPTGNQPQHF

v_call: TRBV14
clone_size: .
cdr3_aa: CASMARGLYNEQFF

v_call: TRBV10-1
clone_size: .
cdr3_aa: CASRRGSDTEAFF